This T cell receptor (beta chain) was recovered during a study of blood T cells in healthy people across ages. The use of a sample-barcoded 5' primer and a J-beta primer mix characterized a second PCR of roughly 6 to 11 cycles. MiXCR, applied by TCRdb to the 5' RACE reads, yields one record per CDR3 protein. The sample lists hundreds of thousands of distinct CDR3 sequences; roughly 53% were seen once. This clonotype was detected a few times. The CDR3 contains 15 residues. CDR1 and CDR2 from the germline V gene are SGHRS and YFSETQ. V was pared by 5 bases and J by 0 bases, with 5 bases of the junction left unmatched.

This clonotype was sampled from an elderly man in good health. The chain combines TRBV5-1 with TRBJ2-1, with 7 bases aligning to TRBD2. Material: blood. The CDR3 loop reads CASSETGGSYNEQFF. The CDR3 DNA reads TGCGCCAGCAGTGAGACGGGAGGCTCCTACAATGAGCAGTTCTTC.